This T cell receptor (beta chain) was profiled in a study of T cells in Graves' hyperthyroidism and ophthalmopathy. Regarding the study as a whole: Most thyroid clonotypes with frequency above 0.001 were detected in blood.

The source material, RNA transcripts, was used to amplify TCR beta CDR3 regions. RT-PCR in the first round (using the HTBI primer set) targeted the TCR CDR3. MiXCR, run by TCRdb on the multiplex PCR reads, gives a single entry per CDR3 protein. The sample has around 530,000 distinct CDR3 sequences, 17% seen once; the top ten hold under 20%. Diagnoses used clinical symptoms, serum thyroxine and TRAb, thyroid ultrasound and orbital computed tomography. J was trimmed by 0 bases and V by 1 base; bases with no gene match: 5. Germline lookup yields CDR1 SQVTM and CDR2 ANQGSEA. The CDR3 loop spans 15 amino acids. Worth noting for this clonotype: Its antigen is unknown.

The V call is TRBV29-1, the J call TRBJ2-7; 8 bases fit TRBD2. The sequenced sample was blood. This TCR was recovered from a woman aged 18-29 years with Graves' ophthalmopathy. CDR3 loop: CSVEVPAGVSYEQYF. The CDR3 DNA sequence: TGCAGCGTTGAAGTCCCAGCGGGAGTCTCCTACGAGCAGTACTTC.